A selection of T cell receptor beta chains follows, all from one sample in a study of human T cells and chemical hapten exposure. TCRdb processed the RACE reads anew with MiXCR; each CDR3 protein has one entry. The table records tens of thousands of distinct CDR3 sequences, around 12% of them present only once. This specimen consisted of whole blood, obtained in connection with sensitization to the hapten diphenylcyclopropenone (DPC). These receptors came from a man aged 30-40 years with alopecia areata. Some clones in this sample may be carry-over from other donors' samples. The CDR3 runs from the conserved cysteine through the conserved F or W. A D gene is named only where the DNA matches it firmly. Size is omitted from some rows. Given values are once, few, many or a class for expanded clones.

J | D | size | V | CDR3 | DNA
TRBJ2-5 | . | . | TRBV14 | CATSLGSETQYF | TGTGCCACCTCGTTGGGTTCCGAGACCCAGTACTTC
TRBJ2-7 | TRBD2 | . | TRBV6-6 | CASSGGDYEQYF | TGTGCGAGTAGCGGGGGGGATTACGAGCAGTACTTC
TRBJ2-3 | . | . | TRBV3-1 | CVSSRFPDTQYF | TGTGTCAGCAGCCGTTTCCCAGATACGCAGTATTTT
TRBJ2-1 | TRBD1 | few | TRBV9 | CASSVVGQGYNEQFF | TGTGCCAGCAGCGTAGTGGGACAGGGCTACAATGAGCAGTTCTTC
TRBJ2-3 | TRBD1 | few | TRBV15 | CATSRATGDADTQYF | TGTGCCACCAGCAGAGCCACAGGGGACGCGGATACGCAGTATTTT
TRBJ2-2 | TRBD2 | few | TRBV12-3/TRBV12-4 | CASSLSGLAANTGELFF | TGTGCCAGCAGTTTATCCGGACTAGCGGCGAACACCGGGGAGCTGTTTTTT
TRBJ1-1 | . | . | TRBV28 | CASSPVAGVNTEAFF | TGTGCCAGCAGCCCCGTCGCGGGTGTGAACACTGAAGCTTTCTTT
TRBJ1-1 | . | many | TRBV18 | CASSLAGQMNTEAFF | TGTGCCAGCTCACTAGCTGGACAGATGAACACTGAAGCTTTCTTT
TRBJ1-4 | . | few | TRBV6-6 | CASSYLSEGANEKLFF | TGTGCCAGCAGTTACTTGTCAGAGGGGGCTAATGAAAAACTGTTTTTT
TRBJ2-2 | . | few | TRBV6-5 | CASEGTDTGELFF | TGTGCGTCGGAGGGGACAGACACCGGGGAGCTGTTTTTT
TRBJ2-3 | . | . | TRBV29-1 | CSVEPTGVDTQYF | TGCAGCGTTGAACCCACGGGAGTCGATACGCAGTATTTT
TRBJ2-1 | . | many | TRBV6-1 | CASNRASYNEQFF | TGTGCCAGCAACAGGGCCTCCTACAATGAGCAGTTCTTC
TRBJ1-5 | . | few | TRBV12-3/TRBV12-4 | CASSLGGPQHF | TGTGCCAGCAGTTTGGGAGGGCCCCAGCATTTT
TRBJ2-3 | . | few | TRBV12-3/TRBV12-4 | CACTTADTQYF | TGTGCCTGCACTACCGCAGATACGCAGTATTTT
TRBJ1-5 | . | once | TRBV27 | CASSLGSNNQPQHF | TGTGCCAGCAGTTTAGGCAGTAACAATCAGCCCCAGCATTTT
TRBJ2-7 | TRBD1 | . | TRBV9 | CASSPRQGAGGEQYF | TGTGCCAGCAGCCCCCGACAGGGGGCGGGCGGCGAGCAGTACTTC
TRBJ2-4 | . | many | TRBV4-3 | CASSQEPLVRAKNIQYF | TGCGCCAGCAGCCAAGAGCCGTTAGTCAGAGCCAAAAACATTCAGTACTTC
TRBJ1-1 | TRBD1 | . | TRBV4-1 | CASGWDRGIGEAFF | TGCGCCAGCGGATGGGACAGGGGAATTGGTGAAGCTTTCTTT
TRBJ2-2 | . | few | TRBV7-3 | CASSLSPGELFF | TGTGCCAGCAGCTTAAGTCCCGGGGAGCTGTTTTTT
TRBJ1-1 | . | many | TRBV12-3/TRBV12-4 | CASSLQGLNTEAFF | TGTGCCAGCAGTTTACAGGGATTGAACACTGAAGCTTTCTTT
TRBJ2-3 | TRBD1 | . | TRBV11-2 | CASSPGGTGGDTQYF | TGTGCCAGCAGCCCTGGGGGGACAGGGGGAGATACGCAGTATTTT
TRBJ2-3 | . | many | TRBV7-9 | CASSLMGRSTDTQYF | TGTGCCAGCAGCTTAATGGGCAGGAGCACAGATACGCAGTATTTT
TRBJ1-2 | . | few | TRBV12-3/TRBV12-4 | CASSPVTGANYGYTF | TGTGCCAGCAGTCCAGTGACAGGAGCTAACTATGGCTACACCTTC
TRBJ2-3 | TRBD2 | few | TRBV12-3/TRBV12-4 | CASSHQFWGGITDTQYF | TGTGCCAGCAGCCACCAGTTTTGGGGGGGGATCACAGATACGCAGTATTTT
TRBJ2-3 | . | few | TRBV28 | CASIPSSGALDAQYF | TGTGCCAGCATCCCCTCGTCGGGCGCGCTAGACGCGCAGTATTTT
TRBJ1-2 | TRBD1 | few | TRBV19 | CASTSVVQGATKKTNYGYTF | TGTGCCAGTACCTCCGTCGTTCAGGGGGCCACTAAGAAGACTAACTATGGCTACACCTTC
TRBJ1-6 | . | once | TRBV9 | CASSVSGAYNSPLHF | TGTGCCAGCAGCGTATCAGGAGCGTATAATTCACCCCTCCACTTT
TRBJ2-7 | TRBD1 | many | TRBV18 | CASSPETGGEQYF | TGTGCCAGCTCACCGGAGACAGGGGGCGAGCAGTACTTC
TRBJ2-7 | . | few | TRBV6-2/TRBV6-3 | CASSPPAGRGNEQYF | TGTGCCAGCAGTCCCCCGGCAGGGAGAGGAAACGAGCAGTACTTC
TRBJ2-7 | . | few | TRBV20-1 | CSARGSIPSYEQYF | TGCAGTGCTAGAGGTAGTATTCCGAGCTACGAGCAGTACTTC
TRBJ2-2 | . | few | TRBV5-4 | CASSLARGADTGELFF | TGTGCCAGCAGCTTGGCCAGAGGGGCGGACACCGGGGAGCTGTTTTTT
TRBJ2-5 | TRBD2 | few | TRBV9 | CASSYGTSGGQETQYF | TGTGCCAGCAGCTACGGGACTAGCGGGGGACAAGAGACCCAGTACTTC
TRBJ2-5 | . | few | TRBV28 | CASSTETQYF | TGTGCCAGCAGTACAGAGACCCAGTACTTC
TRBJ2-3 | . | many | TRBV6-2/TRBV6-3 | CASRYLGTDTQYF | TGTGCCAGCAGATACTTAGGTACAGATACGCAGTATTTT
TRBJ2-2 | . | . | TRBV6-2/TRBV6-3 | CATSRGLETGELFF | TGTGCCACCAGCCGGGGGCTAGAAACCGGGGAGCTGTTTTTT
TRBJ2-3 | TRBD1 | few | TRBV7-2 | CASSLGTGSPNTDTQYF | TGTGCCAGCAGCTTAGGGACAGGGTCTCCGAACACAGATACGCAGTATTTT
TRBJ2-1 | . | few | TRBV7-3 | CASSSYRDTNEQFF | TGTGCCAGCAGCTCCTATCGGGACACGAATGAGCAGTTCTTC
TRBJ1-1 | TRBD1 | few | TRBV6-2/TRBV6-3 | CASSYLTGQNTEAFF | TGTGCCAGCAGTTACTTGACAGGGCAGAACACTGAAGCTTTCTTT
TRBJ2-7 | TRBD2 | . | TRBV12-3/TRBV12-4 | CASSLSGGAGASYEQYF | TGTGCCAGCAGTCTCTCCGGGGGAGCGGGGGCCTCCTACGAGCAGTACTTC
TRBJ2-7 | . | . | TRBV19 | CASSITPRDAYEQYF | TGTGCCAGTAGTATTACACCGAGAGACGCGTACGAGCAGTACTTC
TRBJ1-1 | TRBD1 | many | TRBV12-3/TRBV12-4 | CASSFARTGMNTEAFF | TGTGCCAGCAGCTTCGCCCGGACAGGGATGAACACTGAAGCTTTCTTT
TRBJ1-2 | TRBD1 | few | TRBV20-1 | CSASTGQGIYGYTF | TGCAGTGCTAGTACGGGACAGGGGATCTATGGCTACACCTTC
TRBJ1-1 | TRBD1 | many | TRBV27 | CASSSGQGAQITEAFF | TGTGCCAGCAGTTCCGGACAGGGGGCACAAATTACCGAAGCTTTCTTT
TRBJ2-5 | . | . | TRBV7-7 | CASSPLPLWAQYF | TGTGCCAGCAGCCCCCTTCCTTTGTGGGCGCAGTACTTC
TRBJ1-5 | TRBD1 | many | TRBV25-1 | CASTRDRANQPQHF | TGTGCCAGCACCAGGGACAGGGCCAATCAGCCCCAGCATTTT
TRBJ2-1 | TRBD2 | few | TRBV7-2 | CASSYRGGVYNEQFF | TGTGCCAGCAGCTATCGTGGGGGGGTTTACAATGAGCAGTTCTTC
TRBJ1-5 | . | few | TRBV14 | CASSHRDGQPQHF | TGTGCCAGCAGCCACAGGGATGGGCAGCCCCAGCATTTT
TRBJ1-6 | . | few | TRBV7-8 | CASSSEGYNSPLHF | TGTGCCAGCAGCTCCGAGGGGTATAATTCACCCCTCCACTTT
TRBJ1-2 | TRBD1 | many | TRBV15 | CATSRADRVEGYTF | TGTGCCACCAGCAGAGCGGACAGGGTAGAGGGCTACACCTTC